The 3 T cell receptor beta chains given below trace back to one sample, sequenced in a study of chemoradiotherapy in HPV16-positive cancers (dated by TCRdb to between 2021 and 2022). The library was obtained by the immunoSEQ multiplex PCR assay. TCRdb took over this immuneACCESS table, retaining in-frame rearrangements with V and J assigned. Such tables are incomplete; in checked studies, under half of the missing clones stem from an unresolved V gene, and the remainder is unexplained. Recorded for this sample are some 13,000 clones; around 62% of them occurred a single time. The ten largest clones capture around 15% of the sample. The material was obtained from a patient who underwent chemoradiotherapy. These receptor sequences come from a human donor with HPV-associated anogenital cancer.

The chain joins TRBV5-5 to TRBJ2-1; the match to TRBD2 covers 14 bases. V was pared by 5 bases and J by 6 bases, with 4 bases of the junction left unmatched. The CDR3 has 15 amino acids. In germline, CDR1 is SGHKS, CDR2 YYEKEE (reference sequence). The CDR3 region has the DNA TGTGCCAGCAGACCCGGACTAGCGGGGGGCAATGAGCAGTTCTTC. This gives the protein CASRPGLAGGNEQFF.

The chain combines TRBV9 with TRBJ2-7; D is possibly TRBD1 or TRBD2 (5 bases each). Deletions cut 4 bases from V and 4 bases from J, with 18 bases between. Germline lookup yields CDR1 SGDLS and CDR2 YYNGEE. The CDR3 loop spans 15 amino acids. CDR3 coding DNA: TGTGCCAGCAGCAAAGACCCGGGACGGAGTTACGAGCAGTACTTC. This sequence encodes CASSKDPGRSYEQYF.

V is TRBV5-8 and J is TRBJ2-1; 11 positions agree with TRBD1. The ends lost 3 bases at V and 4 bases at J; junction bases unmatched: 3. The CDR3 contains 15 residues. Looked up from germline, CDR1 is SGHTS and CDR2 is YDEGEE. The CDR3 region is CASSSGQGVYNEQFF. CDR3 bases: TGTGCCAGCAGCTCGGGACAGGGGGTTTACAATGAGCAGTTCTTC.